This TCR beta chain was sequenced in a study of cytomegalovirus exposure and HLA in healthy donors. CDR1 is SGHTA, CDR2 FQGNSA, per germline. V shed 3 bases and J 7 bases; nucleotides not matched to a gene: 8. This CDR3 spans 16 amino acids. The study ran its PCR with 60 Vbeta and 13 Jbeta primers. TCRdb's table, derived via immunoSEQ multiplex PCR, lists solely in-frame clones and lacks some. The sample lists some 210,000 clones; 78% were seen once. The chain carries TRBV7-2 and TRBJ1-4, with 10 nucleotides matching TRBD1. The source of this sequence is a male donor in good health and CMV-seronegative. Sequenced material: PBMCs. CDR3 in DNA: TGTGCCAGCAGCTTCGACCGGACAGGGGGTGGTGAAAAACTGTTTTTT. This sequence encodes CASSFDRTGGGEKLFF.